The 8 T cell receptor beta chains reported below all come from one sample, sequenced in a study of ipilimumab plus nivolumab after autologous stem cell transplantation. Here immunoSEQ multiplex PCR was the method, and the copy in TCRdb shows in-frame clones only, minus some. The sample has about 3,100 clones; 76% are singletons. The sequencing used PBMCs, collected in a trial of ipilimumab plus nivolumab as post-transplant consolidation. The receptors originated from a male donor with primary mediastinal lymphoma.

This chain uses TRBV4-1 with TRBJ2-1, with TRBD1 matching over 7 bases. In germline, CDR1 is MGHRA, CDR2 YSYEKL. The J segment lost 8 bases and the V segment lost 2 bases, leaving 9 bases of the junction unmatched. This CDR3 has 15 residues. CDR3 amino acids: CASSQTQGSGDEQFF. Written as DNA, the CDR3 is TGCGCCAGCAGCCAAACACAGGGGTCTGGGGATGAGCAGTTCTTC.

This clone was detected a few times. This chain links TRBV6-1 with TRBJ1-2; TRBD1 matches at 7 bases. V lost 7 bases, J lost 6 bases, and 8 bases stayed unmatched. This CDR3 spans 13 amino acids. Germline V CDR1 and CDR2: MNHNS, SASEGT. The CDR3: CASKTGLKDGYTF. CDR3 bases: TGTGCCAGCAAGACAGGGTTGAAGGATGGCTACACCTTC.

This chain joins TRBV27 and TRBJ1-2; 9 bases fit TRBD1. The trim removed 6 bases at V and 4 bases at J, leaving 12 bases unmatched. CDR1 is MNHEY and CDR2 is SMNVEV in the germline V gene (reference sequence). The CDR3 is made up of 16 amino acids. CDR3 sequence: CASSYTGGAGSYGYTF. CDR3 sequence (DNA): TGTGCCAGCAGCTACACAGGGGGCGCAGGAAGCTATGGCTACACCTTC.

V gene TRBV19 combines with J gene TRBJ2-2; D remains unclear. The CDR3 has 13 amino acids. Looked up from germline, CDR1 is LNHDA and CDR2 is SQIVND (reference sequence). Trimming cost V 5 bases and J 6 bases, with 10 bases left between them. CDR3 amino acids: CASSFRVAGELFF. For the CDR3, the DNA is TGTGCCAGTAGTTTCCGTGTTGCCGGGGAGCTGTTTTTT.

This clone was counted once. The CDR3 protein is CARRGLAAYNEQFF. CDR3 bases: TGTGCCAGGAGGGGACTAGCGGCTTACAATGAGCAGTTCTTC. The V and J genes are TRBV2 and TRBJ2-1; TRBD2 agrees at 11 bases. The V segment lost 9 bases and the J segment 4 bases; nucleotides outside the gene matches: 5. The germline V gene encodes CDR1 SNHLY and CDR2 FYNNEI. The CDR3 contains 14 residues.

This chain joins TRBV6-4 and TRBJ2-3; D ambiguous. There are 16 residues in the CDR3. V lost 1 base and J lost 0, with 11 bases in between. Per germline, CDR1 MRHNA and CDR2 SNTAGT. The CDR3 coding sequence is TGTGCCAGCAGTGACTTTCTGGGCAGTAGCACAGATACGCAGTATTTT. It is translated as CASSDFLGSSTDTQYF.

This clone appeared a single time. This chain connects TRBV5-6 to TRBJ1-1; D is undetermined. V lost 2 bases to trimming and J lost 6 bases, with 17 bases between them. The CDR3 has 15 residues. The germline V gene has CDR1 SGHDT and CDR2 YYEEEE. CDR3 in DNA: TGTGCCAGCAGCTTAGGGAGACGGACTGGCTCTGAAGCTTTCTTT. This gives the protein CASSLGRRTGSEAFF.

This rearrangement joins TRBV28 to TRBJ1-1; D perhaps matches TRBD1 (6 bases). V shed 6 bases and J shed 0 bases, with 14 bases lying between them. This CDR3 comprises 15 residues. Germline CDR1 reads MDHEN; CDR2 reads SYDVKM. The CDR3 coding sequence is TGTGCCAGCAGCTCACGGACAGCATTGAACACTGAAGCTTTCTTT. Its protein product is CASSSRTALNTEAFF.